A selection of T cell receptor beta chains follows, all from one sample in a study of shared clonotypes between healthy human individuals. Libraries were prepared by immunoSEQ multiplex PCR; TCRdb keeps only in-frame clonotypes and omits some of them. The repertoire consists of 2 million or so clones, with 95% occurring once and the leading ten covering 0.1% to 0.15%. Material for sequencing was naive CD4+ T cells sorted from blood. Every receptor here comes from a man aged 18 to 29 in good health. Each CDR3 is given with its conserved first and last residue. D genes are given only for firm matches. Clone size is not always given. Where it is, it says once, few, many or a class for expanded clones.

>.|TRBV18|TRBJ1-6|.
TGTGCCAGCTCACCTCAGGAGCAGGTCGATAGCTCCTATAATTCACCCCTCCACTTT
CASSPQEQVDSSYNSPLHF
>.|TRBV6-5|TRBJ2-7|once
TGTGCCAGCAGTGTAGACGGAGACAGGATATACGAGCAGTACTTC
CASSVDGDRIYEQYF
>.|TRBV10-3|TRBJ2-3|.
TGTGCCATCAGTGACGGGGCGGGCATAAGCACAGATACGCAGTATTTT
CAISDGAGISTDTQYF
>.|TRBV6-1|TRBJ2-7|.
TGTGCCAGCAGAACCGGGACGAACTCCTACGAGCAGTACTTC
CASRTGTNSYEQYF
>TRBD1|TRBV29-1|TRBJ2-6|.
TGCAGCGTGGCGACAGGGTCTCTCGGGGCCAACGTCCTGACTTTC
CSVATGSLGANVLTF
>TRBD1|TRBV10-3|TRBJ1-1|.
TGTGCCATCAGTCCTAGACAGGGAGTGGACACTGAAGCTTTCTTT
CAISPRQGVDTEAFF
>TRBD1|TRBV25-1|TRBJ1-1|.
TGTGCCAGCAGTGAATGGGGACAGTACACTGAAGCTTTCTTT
CASSEWGQYTEAFF
>.|TRBV5-4|TRBJ1-1|.
TGTGCCAGCAGCCTGGGCAGGGGCGGCACTGAAGCTTTCTTT
CASSLGRGGTEAFF
>.|TRBV18|TRBJ2-5|.
TGTGCCAGCTCACCGGTACAAGAGACCCAGTACTTC
CASSPVQETQYF
>.|TRBV15|TRBJ1-5|.
TGTGCCACCAGCAATGACTTTCAGCCCCAGCATTTT
CATSNDFQPQHF
>TRBD1|TRBV6-5|TRBJ2-7|.
TGTGCCAGCAGTTACAAGGACAGGGGGTACGAGCAGTACTTC
CASSYKDRGYEQYF
>.|TRBV29-1|TRBJ2-6|.
TGCAGCGTTGCTCTGGGCTCTGGGGCCAACGTCCTGACTTTC
CSVALGSGANVLTF
>TRBD1|TRBV29-1|TRBJ1-2|.
TGCAGCGTTCTACAGGGGGTTGTGTATGGCTACACCTTC
CSVLQGVVYGYTF
>.|TRBV7-2|TRBJ1-1|.
TGTGCCAGCAGCTTAGGGTGGGCGAACACTGAAGCTTTCTTT
CASSLGWANTEAFF
>.|TRBV7-9|TRBJ1-2|.
TGTGCCAGCAGCCGGGGGAAGGACTATGGCTACACCTTC
CASSRGKDYGYTF
>.|TRBV7-2|TRBJ1-6|.
TGTGCCAGCAGCTTAGGTCTTTTTGGGGGCTCGGATAATTCACCCCTCCACTTT
CASSLGLFGGSDNSPLHF
>TRBD1|TRBV6-5|TRBJ2-3|.
TGTGCCAGCAGTCGACAGGGGCAGGGCACAGATACGCAGTATTTT
CASSRQGQGTDTQYF
>.|TRBV5-1|TRBJ1-2|.
TGCGCCAGCAGCTTGGACGCCTGGCCTAACTATGGCTACACCTTC
CASSLDAWPNYGYTF
>.|TRBV5-6|TRBJ2-3|.
TGTGCCAGCAGCTTATCACCGACGACGCAGTATTTT
CASSLSPTTQYF
>.|TRBV19|TRBJ1-2|.
TGTGCCAGTAGTATAGTACAGGCTACTAACTATGGCTACACCTTC
CASSIVQATNYGYTF
>TRBD2|TRBV28|TRBJ2-7|.
TGTGCCAGCAGTTTGACCCGGGACTACCCGCGGTACGAGCAGTACTTC
CASSLTRDYPRYEQYF
>.|TRBV7-9|TRBJ1-1|.
TGTGCCAGCACGCCAGGGGCAGGGGTCACTGAAGCTTTCTTT
CASTPGAGVTEAFF
>TRBD2|TRBV6-6|TRBJ2-2|.
TGTGCCAGCAGTTACAGGCTAGCGGTGAACACCGGGGAGCTGTTTTTT
CASSYRLAVNTGELFF
>.|TRBV25-1|TRBJ1-5|.
TGTGCCAGCAGGGGGGAGGGCAATCAGCCCCAGCATTTT
CASRGEGNQPQHF
>.|TRBV4-1|TRBJ2-7|.
TGCGCCAGCAGCCAAGGGGATGACAGGTACTCCTACGAGCAGTACTTC
CASSQGDDRYSYEQYF
>.|TRBV7-2|TRBJ1-6|.
TGTGCCAGCAGCTTAGACACGGTGAATTCACCCCTCCACTTT
CASSLDTVNSPLHF
>.|TRBV10-3|TRBJ2-2|.
TGTGCCTCATATATAGGGGACGGACACAACACCGGGGAGCTGTTTTTT
CASYIGDGHNTGELFF
>TRBD2|TRBV2|TRBJ2-3|.
TGTGCCAGCCTATACCGGGACTACTTTGCAGATACGCAGTATTTT
CASLYRDYFADTQYF
>.|TRBV5-1|TRBJ1-6|.
TGCGCCAGCAGCTTGGATGCCAGAAAAAATTCACCCCTCCACTTT
CASSLDARKNSPLHF
>.|TRBV7-2|TRBJ2-1|.
TGTGCCAGCAGCCTACAAAATGAGCAGTTCTTC
CASSLQNEQFF
>.|TRBV4-1|TRBJ2-1|.
TGCGCCAGCAGCCATCGGGGTCCCTACAATGAGCAGTTCTTC
CASSHRGPYNEQFF
>.|TRBV28|TRBJ2-1|.
TGTGCCAGCAGTTTAGGGACACTTGAGCAGTTCTTC
CASSLGTLEQFF
>.|TRBV7-9|TRBJ1-5|.
TGTGCCAGCAGCTTAGGGTTGGATCAGCCCCAGCATTTT
CASSLGLDQPQHF
>TRBD2|TRBV19|TRBJ2-1|.
TGTGCCAGTAGTGGAAGACTAGCGGGAGGACCGTTCTCCTACAATGAGCAGTTCTTC
CASSGRLAGGPFSYNEQFF
>.|TRBV19|TRBJ2-7|.
TGTGCCACCAGGAACTATGGTCGCGACGAGCAGTACTTC
CATRNYGRDEQYF
>TRBD1|TRBV20-1|TRBJ2-5|.
TGCAGTGCTACCCCAGGGGGTCACCAGTACTTC
CSATPGGHQYF
>.|TRBV2|TRBJ2-7|.
TGTGCCAGCAGGCCCGGGACTGAATCCTACGAGCAGTACTTC
CASRPGTESYEQYF
>.|TRBV5-1|TRBJ2-7|.
TGCGCCAGCAGCCAAGCGGGCCCGACCTACGAGCAGTACTTC
CASSQAGPTYEQYF
>TRBD1|TRBV30|TRBJ2-7|.
TGTGCCTGGAAACGGGCCGGGACAGGGAATTTTTTGAGCGAGCAGTACTTC
CAWKRAGTGNFLSEQYF
>TRBD2|TRBV4-1|TRBJ2-3|.
TGCGCCAGCAGCCAGAGACGTCAGGCTAGCGGGGGTGTCGGGGCAGATACGCAGTATTTT
CASSQRRQASGGVGADTQYF